The 23 T cell receptor beta chains reported below all come from one sample, sequenced in a study of blood T cell repertoires in COVID-19. The method was immunoSEQ multiplex PCR; TCRdb's version includes in-frame clones alone and lacks a portion of them. The profile shows 290,000 or so clones, 75% to 85% of them singletons. The sequencing input was peripheral blood. These receptors all come from a man aged 50 or older with active or convalescent COVID-19.

This chain connects TRBV5-1 to TRBJ2-7; 8 bases are shared with TRBD1. CDR1 and CDR2 (germline): SGHRS, YFSETQ. This CDR3 has 15 residues. J gave up 4 bases and V 4 bases, and 10 bases lay outside the gene matches. The DNA of the CDR3 is TGCGCCAGCAGCCCGGGACAGGTGGGTGTGTACGAGCAGTACTTC. Translating gives CASSPGQVGVYEQYF.

CDR3 bases: TGTGCCAGCAGCTTAGAGGACAGGGAGACCTACGAGCAGTACTTC. It encodes CASSLEDRETYEQYF. This sequence joins TRBV7-2 and TRBJ2-7; 8 bases map to TRBD1. Germline-derived CDR1 and CDR2 are SGHTA and FQGNSA. CDR3 length equals 15 residues. J was trimmed by 2 bases and V by 1 base; bases with no gene match: 4. Full variable domain (missing parts from reference TRBV7-2 and TRBJ2-7): GAGVSQSPSNKVTEKGKDVELRCDPISGHTALYWYRQSLGQGLEFLIYFQGNSAPDKSGLPSDRFSAERTGGSVSTLTIQRTQQEDSAVYLCASSLEDRETYEQYFGPGTRLTVT.

The chain links TRBV28 to TRBJ1-2, with TRBD1 identical over 11 bases. The CDR3 spans 14 residues. Trimming cost V 7 bases and J 8 bases; bases outside gene matches: 9. Germline loops: CDR1 MDHEN, CDR2 SYDVKM. Here the CDR3 reads CASTIEGQGGGYTF. DNA of the CDR3: TGTGCCAGCACGATTGAGGGACAGGGGGGCGGCTACACCTTC.

The V and J genes are TRBV14 and TRBJ1-6, with D perhaps TRBD1 (5 bases). CDR1 is SGHDN and CDR2 is FVKESK in the germline V gene. The length of the CDR3 is 16 residues. With 1 base removed from V and 10 bases from J, the gap between germline ends came to 17 bases. CDR3 in DNA: TGTGCCAGCAGCCAAGGAATGGCCTCAGGGATCTCACCCCTCCACTTT. Protein product: CASSQGMASGISPLHF.

The chain uses TRBV15 and TRBJ1-1; unclear D gene. The germline V gene has CDR1 LNHNV and CDR2 YYDKDF (reference sequence). V lost 5 bases to trimming and J lost 0 bases, with 7 bases between them. CDR3 length: 13 residues. The DNA of the CDR3 is TGTGCCACCAGCGGCGGGTTGAACACTGAAGCTTTCTTT. The encoded protein is CATSGGLNTEAFF.

This clone was detected many times. The rearrangement joins TRBV5-1 to TRBJ1-2; 8 positions match TRBD1. Germline V gene sequence: CDR1 SGHRS, CDR2 YFSETQ. V shed 1 base, J shed 10 bases, and the junction held 9 bases outside the gene matches. The CDR3 runs 14 residues. For the CDR3, the DNA is TGCGCCAGCAGCTTGAACAGGGGGTCGGAGTACTACACCTTC. It specifies CASSLNRGSEYYTF.

The chain combines TRBV28 with TRBJ1-1; D is uncertain. The V end lost 6 bases, the J end lost 0 bases, and 14 bases lay between the germline ends. CDR3 size: 15 residues. Germline V gene lookup returns CDR1 MDHEN and CDR2 SYDVKM. The chain's CDR3 is CASRHARLMNTEAFF. CDR3 bases: TGTGCCAGCAGACACGCCAGACTCATGAACACTGAAGCTTTCTTT.

This chain uses TRBV24-1 with TRBJ2-5; D may be TRBD2 (7 bases). Trimming cost V 3 bases and J 2 bases, with 15 bases left between them. This CDR3 comprises 16 residues. Germline assignment: CDR1 KGHDR and CDR2 SFDVKD. As DNA, the CDR3 is TGTGCCACCAGTGATCCAGTCGCGGGGGCACAAGAGACCCAGTACTTC. Protein product: CATSDPVAGAQETQYF.

This chain uses TRBV30 with TRBJ2-7, with a possible D match to TRBD2 (5 bases). This CDR3 spans 14 amino acids. The V end lost 3 bases, the J end lost 3 bases, and 15 bases lay between the germline ends. Looked up from germline, CDR1 is GTSNPN and CDR2 is SVGIG (reference sequence). Here the CDR3 DNA reads TGTGCCTGGAGGGGGAGTCCTAGCCGCTACGAGCAGTACTTC. Amino acid sequence: CAWRGSPSRYEQYF.

The chain employs TRBV4-1 and TRBJ2-7, with 7 nucleotides matching TRBD2. The CDR3 has 15 amino acids. Germline V gene lookup returns CDR1 MGHRA and CDR2 YSYEKL. J lost 0 bases, V lost 4 bases, and 6 bases had no gene match. The CDR3 is CASSPGLEPSYEQYF. The CDR3 nucleotides are TGCGCCAGCAGCCCAGGACTAGAACCCTCCTACGAGCAGTACTTC.

This chain uses TRBV3-1 (or the pseudogene TRBV3-2) with TRBJ2-7; 8 nucleotides line up with TRBD1. Unmatched junction bases numbered 6, after V lost 4 bases and J lost 4 bases. Germline V gene lookup returns CDR1 LGHDT and CDR2 YNNKEL (reference sequence). CDR3 size: 14 residues. The CDR3: CASSLWDRRYEQYF. CDR3 coding DNA: TGTGCCAGCAGCCTATGGGACAGGAGATACGAGCAGTACTTC.

This chain joins TRBV4-1 and TRBJ1-3, with D perhaps matching TRBD1 (5 bases). The germline V gene encodes CDR1 MGHRA and CDR2 YSYEKL. The CDR3 loop spans 16 amino acids. Trimming shortened V by 1 base and J by 3 bases, and 13 bases separated the two germline ends. Here the CDR3 reads CASSQVVGTVGNTIYF. CDR3 nucleotides: TGCGCCAGCAGCCAAGTGGTAGGGACTGTTGGAAACACCATATATTTT.

This CDR3 reads CATSDGTGTGAGETQYF. The CDR3 DNA is TGTGCCACCAGTGATGGTACCGGGACAGGGGCCGGGGAGACCCAGTACTTC. The gene calls are TRBV24-1 and TRBJ2-5; 10 nucleotides match TRBD1. Trimming removed 3 bases from V and 5 bases from J; junction bases left unmatched: 11. Germline V gene sequence: CDR1 KGHDR, CDR2 SFDVKD. CDR3 length: 17 residues.

The chain uses TRBV6-1 and TRBJ1-6; D ambiguous. The CDR3 loop spans 13 amino acids. The V and J ends lost 0 bases and 10 bases respectively, with 7 bases between them. Germline V CDR1 and CDR2: MNHNS, SASEGT. Here the CDR3 reads CASSEATKSPLHF. The DNA of the CDR3 is TGTGCCAGCAGTGAAGCGACAAAATCACCCCTCCACTTT.

CDR3 sequence reads: CASSQDGAGPEDSTDTQYF. The CDR3 nucleotides read TGTGCCAGCAGCCAAGATGGTGCGGGCCCGGAGGATAGCACAGATACGCAGTATTTT. This chain connects TRBV3-1 (or the pseudogene TRBV3-2) to TRBJ2-3, with D perhaps matching TRBD2 (5 bases). This CDR3 spans 19 amino acids. From germline, CDR1 is LGHDT and CDR2 YNNKEL (reference sequence). Deletions cut 0 bases from V and 0 bases from J, with 19 bases between.

The chain has TRBV3-1 (or the pseudogene TRBV3-2) and TRBJ1-1; 10 nucleotides agree with TRBD1. The V gene end was trimmed by 4 bases and the J gene end by 1 base; junction bases not matched to a gene: 9. Germline V CDR1 and CDR2: LGHDT, YNNKEL (reference sequence). This CDR3 has 17 amino acids. The CDR3 reads CASSLRDRGFRNTEAFF. For the CDR3, the DNA is TGTGCCAGCAGCCTTCGGGACAGGGGTTTTAGGAACACTGAAGCTTTCTTT.

CDR3 region: CASSTWDRAKDYGYTF. In DNA form, the CDR3 reads TGTGCCAGCAGCACGTGGGACAGGGCAAAGGACTATGGCTACACCTTC. The V call is TRBV28, the J call TRBJ1-2, with TRBD1 matching over 9 bases. The germline V gene encodes CDR1 MDHEN and CDR2 SYDVKM. The V segment lost 6 bases and the J segment 3 bases; nucleotides outside the gene matches: 11. The CDR3 is 16 residues long.

This chain uses TRBV18 with TRBJ2-3; unclear D gene. This CDR3 is 13 amino acids long. V was shortened by 2 bases and J by 4 bases, with 7 bases between the two germline ends. The germline V gene encodes CDR1 KGHSH and CDR2 LQKENI. CDR3 nucleotides: TGTGCCAGCTCACCATCGTCCGCAGATACGCAGTATTTT. It encodes CASSPSSADTQYF. Variable domain in full (rest from reference TRBV18 and TRBJ2-3): NAGVMQNPRHLVRRRGQEARLRCSPMKGHSHVYWYRQLPEEGLKFMVYLQKENIIDESGMPKERFSAEFPKEGPSILRIQQVVRGDSAAYFCASSPSSADTQYFGPGTRLTVL.

CDR3 amino acids: CATETGQAYEQYF. The CDR3 DNA is TGTGCCACCGAAACGGGACAGGCCTACGAGCAGTACTTC. V gene TRBV10-3 combines with J gene TRBJ2-7; 8 nucleotides align to TRBD1. This CDR3 comprises 13 residues. V was pared by 10 bases and J by 2 bases, with 7 bases of the junction left unmatched. Germline V gene lookup returns CDR1 ENHRY and CDR2 SYGVKD.

CDR3 sequence: CASSPEGGRPFLSYEQYF. The CDR3 DNA is TGTGCCAGCAGCCCAGAGGGCGGAAGGCCTTTCCTCTCCTACGAGCAGTACTTC. J is TRBJ2-7 and V is TRBV7-6; perhaps TRBD2 as D (5 bases). The germline CDR1 and CDR2 sequences are SGHVS and FNYEAQ. The length of the CDR3 is 18 residues. The V end was cut by 5 bases, the J end by 0 bases, with 23 bases between.

The chain carries TRBV10-2 and TRBJ2-1, with TRBD1 identical over 7 bases. V lost 3 bases, J lost 4 bases, and 3 bases stayed unmatched. The CDR3 has 14 residues. In germline, CDR1 is WSHSY, CDR2 SAAADI. The CDR3, as DNA: TGCGCCAGCAGTGAAGGGACAGAATACAATGAGCAGTTCTTC. It specifies CASSEGTEYNEQFF.

This clone has only one observation. The chain combines TRBV2 with TRBJ1-5, with D perhaps matching TRBD1 (6 bases). Trimming removed 1 base at V and 9 bases at J, with 16 bases between. The CDR3 contains 15 residues. Germline V gene data show CDR1 as SNHLY and CDR2 as FYNNEI. CDR3 nucleotides: TGTGCCAGCAGTGAAGACGGCAGCAGGGGTTTGCCCCAGCATTTT. This gives the protein CASSEDGSRGLPQHF.

The rearrangement joins TRBV10-3 to TRBJ1-1, with 8 bases identical to TRBD1. The CDR3 runs 14 residues. CDR1 is ENHRY, CDR2 SYGVKD, per germline. V was pared by 6 bases and J by 4 bases, with 7 bases of the junction left unmatched. The chain's CDR3 is CAIRLGQGRTEAFF. CDR3 bases: TGTGCCATCAGGCTTGGACAGGGTCGCACTGAAGCTTTCTTT.